A single sample is the source of the 22 T cell receptor beta chains below, sequenced in a study of beta chain features in type 1 diabetes. No antigens are known for them. Reverse transcribing all isolated RNA meant expressed TCRB transcripts were sequenced. The data were produced by immunoSEQ multiplex PCR, yet TCRdb's version contains in-frame clones alone and is incomplete. Of about 270,000 clones listed, over 11% are singletons. Regarding the study as a whole: Researchers report that Type 1 diabetes patients had moderately but significantly shorter TCRB CDR3s across all four CD4+ subsets.

Sequencing input: naive CD4+ T cells from blood. The receptors shown here come from a young man with type 1 diabetes.

Only a few counts were recorded for this clone. V is TRBV18 and J is TRBJ1-5; 8 bases fit TRBD1. Per the germline V gene, CDR1 is KGHSH and CDR2 is LQKENI. The ends lost 6 bases at V and 5 bases at J; junction bases unmatched: 3. CDR3 size: 13 residues. The CDR3 region is CASSATGDQPQHF. The CDR3, as DNA: TGTGCCAGCTCGGCGACAGGGGATCAGCCCCAGCATTTT.

In this sample, this clone turned up a few times. This chain links TRBV28 with TRBJ2-7, with TRBD2 identical over 8 bases. CDR1 and CDR2 (germline): MDHEN, SYDVKM. The CDR3 spans 15 residues. Trimming at V came to 7 bases and at J to 0 bases, leaving 8 bases not matched to a gene. The CDR3 DNA sequence: TGTGCCAGCACCTGGGGTAGCGGGACCTCCTACGAGCAGTACTTC. This translates into CASTWGSGTSYEQYF. Combining the CDR3 with reference TRBV28 and TRBJ2-7 gives the whole variable domain DVKVTQSSRYLVKRTGEKVFLECVQDMDHENMFWYRQDPGLGLRLIYFSYDVKMKEKGDIPEGYSVSREKKERFSLILESASTNQTSMYLCASTWGSGTSYEQYFGPGTRLTVT.

V is TRBV19 and J is TRBJ1-2; TRBD1 is a possible D gene (5 bases). Germline V gene data show CDR1 as LNHDA and CDR2 as SQIVND (reference sequence). V was trimmed by 5 bases and J by 3 bases, leaving 10 bases between them. This CDR3 spans 13 amino acids. CDR3 coding DNA: TGTGCCAGTAGTCGGGGGAAAGACTATGGCTACACCTTC. As protein: CASSRGKDYGYTF.

The chain has TRBV2 and TRBJ2-5; 10 bases align to TRBD2. This CDR3 comprises 16 residues. The trim removed 4 bases at V and 5 bases at J, leaving 10 bases unmatched. Germline assignment: CDR1 SNHLY and CDR2 FYNNEI. This chain's CDR3 is CASSGWTSGVGETQYF. CDR3 DNA sequence: TGTGCCAGCAGTGGGTGGACTAGCGGTGTCGGGGAGACCCAGTACTTC. Combining the CDR3 with reference TRBV2 and TRBJ2-5 gives the whole variable domain EPEVTQTPSHQVTQMGQEVILRCVPISNHLYFYWYRQILGQKVEFLVSFYNNEISEKSEIFDDQFSVERPDGSNFTLKIRSTKLEDSAMYFCASSGWTSGVGETQYFGPGTRLLVL.

The table lists this clone with a few counts. The chain couples TRBV4-2 to TRBJ2-1, with TRBD2 matching 13 bases. Germline-derived CDR1 and CDR2 are LGHNA and YNFKEQ. Germline trimming cut 4 bases from V and 4 bases from J; bases unmatched to any gene: 4. CDR3 length: 16 residues. CDR3 bases: TGTGCCAGCAGCCGAGGACTAGCGGGAGTTTACAATGAGCAGTTCTTC. It is translated as CASSRGLAGVYNEQFF.

Points on this clone: At one end the junction does not follow the germline gene, possibly because of a read error. V usage is TRBV7-7 and J usage is TRBJ2-2; TRBD2 might be the D (6 bases). Per the germline V gene, CDR1 is SSHAT and CDR2 is FNYEAQ (reference sequence). The CDR3 length is 16 residues. CDR3 residues: CASSLAASVNTGELFF. The CDR3 DNA reads as TGTGCTAGCAGCTTAGCGGCTAGCGTGAACACCGGGGAGCTGTTTTTT.

This clone was seen just once. The chain has TRBV19 and TRBJ2-3; 7 positions match TRBD1. CDR1 is LNHDA, CDR2 SQIVND, per germline (reference sequence). After removal of 7 bases from V and 6 bases from J, the junction contained 10 bases not matched to a gene. The CDR3 covers 14 residues. The CDR3 bases are TGTGCCAGTATTTCGACAGGGCGCGGCGATACGCAGTATTTT. Residues: CASISTGRGDTQYF. The full variable domain, completed using reference TRBV19 and TRBJ2-3, is DGGITQSPKYLFRKEGQNVTLSCEQNLNHDAMYWYRQDPGQGLRLIYYSQIVNDFQKGDIAEGYSVSREKKESFPLTVTSAQKNPTAFYLCASISTGRGDTQYFGPGTRLTVL.

V and J are TRBV19 and TRBJ2-1, with TRBD1 identical over 9 bases. Trimming cost V 3 bases and J 8 bases; bases outside gene matches: 8. The CDR3 length is 15 residues. Germline V CDR1 and CDR2: LNHDA, SQIVND (reference sequence). DNA for the CDR3: TGTGCCAGTAGTATCGGACAGGGGATGGTGCATGAGCAGTTCTTC. Translation: CASSIGQGMVHEQFF.

The rearrangement joins TRBV5-4 to TRBJ2-7; D gene unclear. CDR3 length: 13 residues. V lost 3 bases, J lost 5 bases, and 12 bases lay in between. CDR1 is SGHNT, CDR2 YYREEE, per germline (reference sequence). The CDR3 protein is CASSSRESHEQYF. As DNA, the CDR3 is TGTGCCAGCAGCTCACGTGAGTCCCACGAGCAGTACTTC.

The chain recombines TRBV5-1 with TRBJ2-3, with D maybe TRBD2 (6 bases). CDR3 length: 15 residues. The V end was cut by 1 base, the J end by 2 bases, with 11 bases between. Germline CDR1 is SGHRS and CDR2 is YFSETQ. The CDR3 loop is CASSLTRGTTDTQYF. CDR3 DNA sequence: TGCGCCAGCAGCTTGACGCGGGGTACCACAGATACGCAGTATTTT. Variable domain in full (rest from reference TRBV5-1 and TRBJ2-3): KAGVTQTPRYLIKTRGQQVTLSCSPISGHRSVSWYQQTPGQGLQFLFEYFSETQRNKGNFPGRFSGRQFSNSRSEMNVSTLELGDSALYLCASSLTRGTTDTQYFGPGTRLTVL.

This clone was recorded a few times. The chain recombines TRBV6-6 with TRBJ2-7; D perhaps matches TRBD1 (5 bases). In germline, CDR1 is MNHNY, CDR2 SVGAGI (reference sequence). The CDR3 length is 12 residues. Deletions cut 6 bases from V and 3 bases from J, with 9 bases between. CDR3 residues: CASSVQDYEQYF. Written as DNA, the CDR3 is TGTGCCAGCAGCGTACAGGACTACGAGCAGTACTTC.

The chain couples TRBV5-4 to TRBJ2-7; a possible D gene is TRBD1 (6 bases). The CDR3 length is 13 residues. V gave up 3 bases and J gave up 2 bases, with 9 bases separating them. Germline lookup yields CDR1 SGHNT and CDR2 YYREEE (reference sequence). CDR3: CASSYGQTYEQYF. The CDR3 DNA sequence: TGTGCCAGCAGCTATGGACAGACCTACGAGCAGTACTTC.

The chain employs TRBV9 and TRBJ2-7; the D gene is possibly TRBD2 (6 bases). From germline, CDR1 is SGDLS and CDR2 YYNGEE. The CDR3 runs to 15 residues. The V end was cut by 0 bases, the J end by 4 bases, with 14 bases between. The CDR3 loop is CASSVEGRDGYEQYF. The CDR3 DNA is TGTGCCAGCAGCGTAGAAGGGCGGGATGGGTACGAGCAGTACTTC. Complete variable domain (other parts from reference TRBV9 and TRBJ2-7): DSGVTQTPKHLITATGQRVTLRCSPRSGDLSVYWYQQSLDQGLQFLIQYYNGEERAKGNILERFSAQQFPDLHSELNLSSLELGDSALYFCASSVEGRDGYEQYFGPGTRLTVT.

This clone was observed a handful of times. The chain recombines TRBV7-9 with TRBJ2-7; the match to TRBD1 covers 7 bases. The V segment lost 5 bases and the J segment 4 bases; nucleotides outside the gene matches: 5. Per the germline V gene, CDR1 is SEHNR and CDR2 is FQNEAQ (reference sequence). The CDR3 runs 13 residues. This chain's CDR3 is CASSTGQPYEQYF. CDR3 sequence (DNA): TGTGCCAGCAGCACGGGACAGCCTTACGAGCAGTACTTC.

DNA for the CDR3: TGTGCCAGCAGCTTATTACTAACCCCTCAGTACTTC. Translated: CASSLLLTPQYF. This chain uses TRBV7-2 with TRBJ2-4; D remains unclear. This CDR3 comprises 12 residues. V was trimmed by 2 bases and J by 12 bases, leaving 11 bases between them. CDR1 and CDR2 (germline): SGHTA, FQGNSA.

The chain has TRBV5-1 and TRBJ2-7; D uncertain. The germline V and J ends were trimmed by 0 bases and 3 bases, with 7 bases remaining between them. The germline gives CDR1 SGHRS, CDR2 YFSETQ. The CDR3 has 13 amino acids. This chain's CDR3 is CASSLDPVYEQYF. CDR3 DNA sequence: TGCGCCAGCAGCTTGGACCCGGTCTACGAGCAGTACTTC.

This clone was recorded once. The chain employs TRBV2 and TRBJ2-7; 13 bases map to TRBD2. The junction had 8 bases not matched to a gene; V was cut back by 6 bases and J by 6 bases. Germline V gene lookup returns CDR1 SNHLY and CDR2 FYNNEI. The CDR3 loop spans 15 amino acids. CDR3 residues: CASRDSGLAGVEQYF. The CDR3 nucleotides read TGTGCCAGCAGGGACTCCGGACTAGCGGGAGTCGAGCAGTACTTC.

This rearrangement joins TRBV7-2 to TRBJ2-2; maybe TRBD2 (6 bases). Per the germline V gene, CDR1 is SGHTA and CDR2 is FQGNSA. The length of the CDR3 is 13 residues. The V end lost 3 bases, the J end lost 5 bases, and 7 bases lay between the germline ends. CDR3 sequence reads: CASSFRETGELFF. CDR3 in DNA: TGTGCCAGCAGCTTTCGGGAGACCGGGGAGCTGTTTTTT.

This clone was seen a handful of times. The CDR3 reads CASSDGGPDTQYF. The CDR3 coding sequence is TGCGCCAGCAGTGACGGAGGCCCAGATACGCAGTATTTT. This chain uses TRBV5-1 with TRBJ2-3; TRBD2 is a possible D gene (5 bases). The CDR3 consists of 13 residues. Trimming pared 5 bases from V and 4 bases from J, leaving 11 bases between. Germline V CDR1 and CDR2: SGHRS, YFSETQ.

In its sample, this clone was seen a few times. V gene TRBV6-5 combines with J gene TRBJ1-1, with D maybe TRBD1 (6 bases). The CDR3 runs to 11 residues. Germline CDR1 is MNHEY and CDR2 is SVGAGI. The V end lost 5 bases, the J end lost 9 bases, and 10 bases lay between the germline ends. CDR3 DNA sequence: TGTGCCAGCAGTGAGACAGGAAAAGCTTTCTTT. It is translated as CASSETGKAFF.

The chain employs TRBV2 and TRBJ1-1; D unresolved. In germline, CDR1 is SNHLY, CDR2 FYNNEI. The CDR3 runs 12 residues. Trimming stripped 4 bases from V and 2 bases from J, with 5 bases between. The CDR3 sequence is CASSAYNTEAFF. Here the CDR3 DNA reads TGTGCCAGCAGTGCCTACAACACTGAAGCTTTCTTT.

A note on this clone: Other DNA variants within this sample encode the same CDR3. The CDR3 spells CASSSGQGSYEQYF. In DNA form, the CDR3 reads TGTGCCAGCAGCTCAGGACAGGGCTCCTACGAGCAGTACTTC. The genes are TRBV7-9 and TRBJ2-7, with 8 bases matching TRBD1. V trimming: 4 bases; J trimming: 0 bases; junction bases outside the gene matches: 2. This CDR3 has 14 amino acids. The V gene's germline CDR1 is SEHNR and CDR2 FQNEAQ (reference sequence).